These 26 T cell receptor beta chains were all obtained from the same sample, sequenced in a study of T cell responses to AZD1222 COVID-19 vaccine. Assay used: immunoSEQ multiplex PCR; TCRdb lists only in-frame clones, some missing. The profile covers approximately 150,000 clones, with over 80% appearing a single time and over 3% taken by the ten largest. The specimen was peripheral blood, collected 28 days after the second AZD1222 dose. The receptors shown here come from an adult who received the AZD1222 COVID-19 vaccine.

The genes are TRBV2 and TRBJ1-4, with TRBD1 matching over 7 bases. The CDR3 has 13 amino acids. Trimming cost V 7 bases and J 5 bases; bases outside gene matches: 4. CDR1 SNHLY and CDR2 FYNNEI come from the germline V gene. CDR3: CASISRGNEKLFF. The CDR3 DNA reads as TGTGCCAGCATAAGCAGGGGGAATGAAAAACTGTTTTTT. Based on the CDR3 plus reference TRBV2 and TRBJ1-4, the full variable domain is EPEVTQTPSHQVTQMGQEVILRCVPISNHLYFYWYRQILGQKVEFLVSFYNNEISEKSEIFDDQFSVERPDGSNFTLKIRSTKLEDSAMYFCASISRGNEKLFFGSGTQLSVL.

This clone was seen a single time. This chain uses TRBV7-9 with TRBJ1-1; D is unclear. V dropped 0 bases and J dropped 11 bases, with 7 bases sitting between them. The CDR3 loop spans 11 amino acids. Germline lookup yields CDR1 SEHNR and CDR2 FQNEAQ (reference sequence). CDR3 sequence (DNA): TGTGCCAGCAGCTTAGCCGGGGTCGCTTTCTTT. It specifies CASSLAGVAFF.

This rearrangement joins TRBV27 to TRBJ2-1; a weak D match, TRBD1 (6 bases). Germline V lookup: CDR1 MNHEY, CDR2 SMNVEV (reference sequence). The CDR3 has 16 residues. With 1 base removed from V and 6 bases from J, the gap between germline ends came to 16 bases. The CDR3 coding sequence is TGTGCCAGCAGTTTATTAGGGGGACATCCAGCCAATGAGCAGTTCTTC. It translates to CASSLLGGHPANEQFF.

The rearrangement joins TRBV5-3 to TRBJ2-1, with no clear D. TRBV5-3 is placed among ORFs of uncertain function. The CDR3 spans 14 residues. V lost 0 bases to trimming and J lost 5 bases, with 9 bases between them. This CDR3 reads CARSLVSDDNEQFF. The CDR3 DNA is TGTGCCAGAAGCTTGGTGTCGGACGACAATGAGCAGTTCTTC.

The chain has TRBV14 and TRBJ2-3, with 10 nucleotides matching TRBD1. After removal of 3 bases from V and 2 bases from J, the junction contained 5 bases not matched to a gene. Germline V gene data show CDR1 as SGHDN and CDR2 as FVKESK. The CDR3 runs to 16 residues. The CDR3 here is CASSHGQGGYTDTQYF. CDR3 coding DNA: TGTGCCAGCAGCCATGGACAGGGGGGATACACAGATACGCAGTATTTT.

The chain employs TRBV29-1 and TRBJ2-5; D uncertain. This CDR3 spans 12 amino acids. Trimming pared 4 bases from V and 3 bases from J, leaving 9 bases between. The V gene's germline CDR1 is SQVTM and CDR2 ANQGSEA. The chain's CDR3 is CSVGWREETQYF. The CDR3 DNA reads TGCAGCGTTGGATGGAGAGAAGAGACCCAGTACTTC.

V is TRBV20-1 and J is TRBJ2-1; D may be TRBD2 (6 bases). Trimming stripped 0 bases from V and 16 bases from J, with 13 bases between. Germline CDR1 DFQATT, CDR2 SNEGSKA (reference sequence). The CDR3 is 11 amino acids. CDR3 sequence reads: CSARDRERAFF. CDR3 in DNA: TGCAGTGCTAGAGATCGAGAGCGGGCCTTCTTC.

The genes are TRBV5-4 and TRBJ1-1, with 12 positions matching TRBD1. CDR3 length: 18 residues. From germline, CDR1 is SGHNT and CDR2 YYREEE (reference sequence). V lost 4 bases to trimming and J lost 0 bases; unmatched junction nucleotides: 10. CDR3 in DNA: TGTGCCAGCAGCGGTACCGGGACAGGGGGCCGGTTGAACACTGAAGCTTTCTTT. Amino acid sequence: CASSGTGTGGRLNTEAFF.

This chain links TRBV9 with TRBJ2-1; 10 bases are shared with TRBD2. Germline V gene data show CDR1 as SGDLS and CDR2 as YYNGEE. The CDR3 length is 17 residues. After removal of 3 bases from V and 2 bases from J, the junction contained 8 bases not matched to a gene. The CDR3 region has the DNA TGTGCCAGCAGCGCCGAACCGGGACTAGCGCCCTACAATGAGCAGTTCTTC. Protein product: CASSAEPGLAPYNEQFF. Combining the CDR3 with reference TRBV9 and TRBJ2-1 gives the whole variable domain DSGVTQTPKHLITATGQRVTLRCSPRSGDLSVYWYQQSLDQGLQFLIQYYNGEERAKGNILERFSAQQFPDLHSELNLSSLELGDSALYFCASSAEPGLAPYNEQFFGPGTRLTVL.

This clone occurred once. J is TRBJ1-6 and V is TRBV20-1; the match to TRBD1 covers 9 bases. Losses at the gene ends were 3 bases for V and 6 bases for J; bases not matched to a gene: 9. Germline-derived CDR1 and CDR2 are DFQATT and SNEGSKA (reference sequence). The CDR3 is 16 residues long. The CDR3 region is CSASTGGIYGNSPLHF. The CDR3 DNA reads TGCAGTGCTAGTACAGGGGGCATATACGGTAATTCACCCCTCCACTTT.

The table lists this clone with a count of one. The chain carries TRBV19 and TRBJ2-5; 9 positions agree with TRBD1. The germline V gene has CDR1 LNHDA and CDR2 SQIVND (reference sequence). V shed 4 bases and J 4 bases; nucleotides not matched to a gene: 19. The CDR3 consists of 19 residues. CDR3 DNA: TGTGCCAGTAGTACCATATCCGGGACAGGGCAGTTGAGTATAGAGACCCAGTACTTC. Protein sequence: CASSTISGTGQLSIETQYF.

The chain joins TRBV28 to TRBJ1-3; D ambiguous. The germline V and J ends were trimmed by 3 bases and 3 bases, with 6 bases remaining between them. This CDR3 comprises 13 residues. The germline CDR1 and CDR2 sequences are MDHEN and SYDVKM. This CDR3 reads CASSLIDGNTIYF. The CDR3 DNA follows: TGTGCCAGCAGTTTGATAGATGGAAACACCATATATTTT.

CDR3 sequence (DNA): TGTGCCAGCAGCTACACTCGGACAGGGAACTATGGCTACACCTTC. Protein product: CASSYTRTGNYGYTF. The chain links TRBV5-8 to TRBJ1-2; 8 bases line up with TRBD1. Germline trimming cut 3 bases from V and 2 bases from J; bases unmatched to any gene: 6. This CDR3 has 15 residues. Germline V gene data show CDR1 as SGHTS and CDR2 as YDEGEE.

The CDR3 loop reads CSVKIGGTEAFF. The CDR3, as DNA: TGCAGCGTGAAGATAGGGGGCACTGAAGCTTTCTTT. The chain has TRBV29-1 and TRBJ1-1; tentatively, D is TRBD1 (6 bases). Germline loops: CDR1 SQVTM, CDR2 ANQGSEA. Trimming shortened V by 6 bases and J by 4 bases, and 12 bases separated the two germline ends. The CDR3 is 12 amino acids.

The chain uses TRBV7-2 and TRBJ1-4; unclear D gene. The CDR3 has 14 amino acids. V was shortened by 6 bases and J by 1 base, with 9 bases between the two germline ends. CDR1 is SGHTA and CDR2 is FQGNSA in the germline V gene. The DNA of the CDR3 is TGTGCCAGCAGTGCGGTACAAACTAATGAAAAACTGTTTTTT. Translation: CASSAVQTNEKLFF.

This clone occurred a few times. This chain links TRBV29-1 with TRBJ1-2; TRBD1 might be the D (6 bases). V dropped 8 bases and J dropped 2 bases, with 12 bases sitting between them. CDR1 and CDR2 (germline): SQVTM, ANQGSEA. The CDR3 covers 12 residues. In DNA, the CDR3 is TGCAGCACCAGAGGGGGGAACTATGGCTACACCTTC. This gives the protein CSTRGGNYGYTF.

The chain uses TRBV10-3 and TRBJ1-2, with D tentatively TRBD1 (6 bases). Germline CDR1 and CDR2: ENHRY and SYGVKD. With 10 bases removed from V and 4 bases from J, the gap between germline ends came to 10 bases. CDR3 length: 11 amino acids. CDR3: CATEGVYGYTF. In DNA form, the CDR3 reads TGTGCCACCGAGGGGGTCTATGGCTACACCTTC.

The rearrangement uses TRBV19 and TRBJ2-5; D is unresolved. Trimming took off 0 bases at V and 5 bases at J, with 7 bases between the two ends. The CDR3 contains 13 residues. Germline-derived CDR1 and CDR2 are LNHDA and SQIVND (reference sequence). The CDR3 bases are TGTGCCAGTAGTATAGATCCTTGGGAGACCCAGTACTTC. It specifies CASSIDPWETQYF.

The rearrangement joins TRBV3-1 (or the pseudogene TRBV3-2) to TRBJ1-1; 8 nucleotides line up with TRBD1. After removal of 2 bases from V and 3 bases from J, the junction contained 2 bases not matched to a gene. Looked up from germline, CDR1 is LGHDT and CDR2 is YNNKEL (reference sequence). The CDR3 covers 14 residues. The CDR3 here is CASSQYRGYTEAFF. CDR3 coding DNA: TGTGCCAGCAGCCAATACAGGGGGTACACTGAAGCTTTCTTT.

This clone has just one count. The chain joins TRBV6-6 to TRBJ2-7; no clear D. V lost 6 bases and J 9 bases, leaving 12 bases between the germline ends. The CDR3 runs to 11 residues. Germline loops: CDR1 MNHNY, CDR2 SVGAGI (reference sequence). The CDR3 reads CASSLTDSQYF. CDR3 DNA sequence: TGTGCCAGCAGCCTTACCGATTCGCAGTACTTC.

V and J are TRBV24-1 and TRBJ2-1; D possibly matches TRBD1 or TRBD2 (6 bases each). The CDR3 is 15 amino acids. CDR1 and CDR2 (germline): KGHDR, SFDVKD. V was pared by 6 bases and J by 9 bases, with 20 bases between. The CDR3 DNA follows: TGTGCCACCAGTCCCCCGGGGGCAACTAGGGCTGAGCAGTTCTTC. It specifies CATSPPGATRAEQFF.

The genes are TRBV19 and TRBJ1-4, with D unclear. Trimming shortened V by 8 bases and J by 8 bases, and 3 bases separated the two germline ends. The CDR3 is 9 residues long. Germline CDR1 reads LNHDA; CDR2 reads SQIVND (reference sequence). The CDR3 reads CASLEKLFF. The DNA for the CDR3 is TGTGCCAGTTTGGAAAAACTGTTTTTT.

J is TRBJ1-1 and V is TRBV4-1; no reliable D call. The CDR3 is 16 residues long. Germline V gene lookup returns CDR1 MGHRA and CDR2 YSYEKL. Trimming removed 0 bases at V and 3 bases at J, with 14 bases between. The CDR3 DNA sequence: TGCGCCAGCAGCCAAGATCTAGTCTCATATTACACTGAAGCTTTCTTT. It specifies CASSQDLVSYYTEAFF.

The chain recombines TRBV6-5 with TRBJ1-1; 9 nucleotides line up with TRBD1. Germline CDR1 reads MNHEY; CDR2 reads SVGAGI. Trimming took 6 bases from V and 4 from J; bases not matched to a gene: 6. This CDR3 comprises 14 residues. The CDR3 sequence is CASSLSTGGTEAFF. Written as DNA, the CDR3 is TGTGCCAGCAGCCTTTCGACAGGGGGCACTGAAGCTTTCTTT.

The chain links TRBV19 to TRBJ2-1, with a possible D match to TRBD2 (6 bases). Trimming pared 7 bases from V and 1 base from J, leaving 11 bases between. The CDR3 has 14 residues. Germline V gives CDR1 LNHDA, CDR2 SQIVND (reference sequence). DNA of the CDR3: TGTGCCAGTACCGGGCGGGGATCCTACAATGAGCAGTTCTTC. This codes for CASTGRGSYNEQFF.

This clone was counted only a few times. The CDR3 reads CASSQDGSGTSIGTDTQYF. CDR3 DNA sequence: TGCGCCAGCAGCCAAGATGGTTCGGGGACTAGCATCGGCACAGATACGCAGTATTTT. The chain uses TRBV4-3 and TRBJ2-3; TRBD2 agrees at 9 bases. Unmatched junction bases numbered 11, after V lost 0 bases and J lost 1 base. In germline, CDR1 is LGHNA, CDR2 YSLEER. The CDR3 extends over 19 amino acids.